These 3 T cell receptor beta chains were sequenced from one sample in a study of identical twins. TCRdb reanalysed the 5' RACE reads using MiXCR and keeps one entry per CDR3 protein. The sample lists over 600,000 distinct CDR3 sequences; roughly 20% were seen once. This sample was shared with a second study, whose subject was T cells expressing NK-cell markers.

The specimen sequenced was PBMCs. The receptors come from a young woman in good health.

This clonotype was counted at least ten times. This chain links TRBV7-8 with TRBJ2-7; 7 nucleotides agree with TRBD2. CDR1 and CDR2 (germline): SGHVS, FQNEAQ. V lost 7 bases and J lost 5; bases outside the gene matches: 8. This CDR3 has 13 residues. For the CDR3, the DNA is TGTGCCAGCACTGGACGGGAGGACCACGAGCAGTACTTC. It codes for CASTGREDHEQYF.

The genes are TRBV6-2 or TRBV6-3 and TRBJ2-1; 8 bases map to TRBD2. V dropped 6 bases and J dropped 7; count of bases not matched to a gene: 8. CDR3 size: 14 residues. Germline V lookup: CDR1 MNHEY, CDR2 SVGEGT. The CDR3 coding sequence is TGTGCCAGCAGCTCCATAGCGGGATGGAATGAGCAGTTCTTC. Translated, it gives CASSSIAGWNEQFF.

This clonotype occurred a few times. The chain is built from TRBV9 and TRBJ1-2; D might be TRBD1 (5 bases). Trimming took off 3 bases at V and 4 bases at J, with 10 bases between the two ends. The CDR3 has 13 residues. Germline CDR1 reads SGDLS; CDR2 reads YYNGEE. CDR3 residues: CASSGGLRYGYTF. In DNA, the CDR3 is TGTGCCAGCAGCGGGGGACTGCGCTATGGCTACACCTTC.